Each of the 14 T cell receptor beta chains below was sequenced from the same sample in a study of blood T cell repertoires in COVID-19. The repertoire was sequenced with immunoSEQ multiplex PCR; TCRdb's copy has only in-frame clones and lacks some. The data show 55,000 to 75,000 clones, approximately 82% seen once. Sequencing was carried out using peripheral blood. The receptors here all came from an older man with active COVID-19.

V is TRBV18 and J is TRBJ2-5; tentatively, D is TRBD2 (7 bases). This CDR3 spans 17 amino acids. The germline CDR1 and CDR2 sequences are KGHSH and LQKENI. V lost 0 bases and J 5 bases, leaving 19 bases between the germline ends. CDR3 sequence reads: CASSPPRTGRVRETQYF. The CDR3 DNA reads TGTGCCAGCTCACCACCACGTACAGGGAGGGTTCGGGAGACCCAGTACTTC. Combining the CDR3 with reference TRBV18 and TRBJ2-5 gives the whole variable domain NAGVMQNPRHLVRRRGQEARLRCSPMKGHSHVYWYRQLPEEGLKFMVYLQKENIIDESGMPKERFSAEFPKEGPSILRIQQVVRGDSAAYFCASSPPRTGRVRETQYFGPGTRLLVL.

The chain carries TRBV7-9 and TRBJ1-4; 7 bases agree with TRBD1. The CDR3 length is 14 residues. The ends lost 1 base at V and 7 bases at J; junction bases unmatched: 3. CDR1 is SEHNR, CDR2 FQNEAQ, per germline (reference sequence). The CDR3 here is CASSLDRGGEKLFF. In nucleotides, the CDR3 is TGTGCCAGCAGCTTAGACAGGGGAGGTGAAAAACTGTTTTTT.

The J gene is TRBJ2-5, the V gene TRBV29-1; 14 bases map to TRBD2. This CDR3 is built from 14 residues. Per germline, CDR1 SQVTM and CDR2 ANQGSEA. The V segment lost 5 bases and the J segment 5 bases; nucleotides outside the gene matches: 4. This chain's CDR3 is CSVLGLAGAETQYF. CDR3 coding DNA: TGCAGCGTTTTGGGACTAGCGGGAGCTGAGACCCAGTACTTC.

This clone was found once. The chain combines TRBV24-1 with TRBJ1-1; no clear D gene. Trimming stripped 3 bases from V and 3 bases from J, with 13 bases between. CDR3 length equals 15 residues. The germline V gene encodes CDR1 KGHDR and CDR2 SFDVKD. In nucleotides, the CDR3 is TGTGCCACCAGTGATAACGGTGGAGGTTACACTGAAGCTTTCTTT. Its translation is CATSDNGGGYTEAFF.

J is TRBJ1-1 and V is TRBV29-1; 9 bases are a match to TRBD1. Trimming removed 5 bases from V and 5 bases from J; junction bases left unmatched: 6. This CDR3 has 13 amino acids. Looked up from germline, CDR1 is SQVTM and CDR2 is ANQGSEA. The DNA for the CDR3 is TGCAGCGTTAGGAGGGACAGGGTTACTGAAGCTTTCTTT. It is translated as CSVRRDRVTEAFF. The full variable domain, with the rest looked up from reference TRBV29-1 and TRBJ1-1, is SAVISQKPSRDICQRGTSLTIQCQVDSQVTMMFWYRQQPGQSLTLIATANQGSEATYESGFVIDKFPISRPNLTFSTLTVSNMSPEDSSIYLCSVRRDRVTEAFFGQGTRLTVV.

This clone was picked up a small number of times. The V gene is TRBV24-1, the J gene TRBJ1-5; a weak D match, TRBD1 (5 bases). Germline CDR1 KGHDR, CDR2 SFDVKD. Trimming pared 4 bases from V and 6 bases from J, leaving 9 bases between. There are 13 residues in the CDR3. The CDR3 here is CATSDRVPQPQHF. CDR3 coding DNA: TGTGCCACCAGTGACAGGGTCCCTCAGCCCCAGCATTTT.

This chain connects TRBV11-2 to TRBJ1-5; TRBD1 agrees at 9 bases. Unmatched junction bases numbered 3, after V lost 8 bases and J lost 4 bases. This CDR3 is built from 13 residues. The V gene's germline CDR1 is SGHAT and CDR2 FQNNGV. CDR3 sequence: CASGTGLNQPQHF. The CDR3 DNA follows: TGTGCCAGCGGGACAGGGTTGAATCAGCCCCAGCATTTT.

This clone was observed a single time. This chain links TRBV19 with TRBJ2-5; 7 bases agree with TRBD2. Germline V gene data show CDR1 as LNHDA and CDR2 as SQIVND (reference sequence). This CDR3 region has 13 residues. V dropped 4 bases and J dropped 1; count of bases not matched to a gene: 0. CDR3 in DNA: TGTGCCAGTAGTAGCGGGAGCCAAGAGACCCAGTACTTC. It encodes CASSSGSQETQYF. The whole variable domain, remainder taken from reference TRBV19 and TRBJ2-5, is DGGITQSPKYLFRKEGQNVTLSCEQNLNHDAMYWYRQDPGQGLRLIYYSQIVNDFQKGDIAEGYSVSREKKESFPLTVTSAQKNPTAFYLCASSSGSQETQYFGPGTRLLVL.

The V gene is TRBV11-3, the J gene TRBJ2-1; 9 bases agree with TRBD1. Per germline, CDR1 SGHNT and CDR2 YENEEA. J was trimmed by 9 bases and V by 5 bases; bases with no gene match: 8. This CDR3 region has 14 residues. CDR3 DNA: TGTGCCAGCAGCATACCGGGACAGGGTGGTGAGCAGTTCTTC. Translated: CASSIPGQGGEQFF.

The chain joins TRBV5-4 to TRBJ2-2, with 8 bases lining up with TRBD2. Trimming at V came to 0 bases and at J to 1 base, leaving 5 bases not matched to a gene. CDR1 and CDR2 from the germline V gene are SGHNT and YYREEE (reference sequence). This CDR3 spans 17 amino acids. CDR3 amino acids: CASSLVSLAGNTGELFF. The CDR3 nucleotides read TGTGCCAGCAGCTTGGTATCGCTAGCGGGGAACACCGGGGAGCTGTTTTTT.

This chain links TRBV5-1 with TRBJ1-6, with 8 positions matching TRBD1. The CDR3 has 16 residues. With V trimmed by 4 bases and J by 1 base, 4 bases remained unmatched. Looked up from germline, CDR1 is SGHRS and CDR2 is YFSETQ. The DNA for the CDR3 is TGCGCCAGCAGCGCAGGGGGCGCGTCCTATAATTCACCCCTCCACTTT. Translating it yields CASSAGGASYNSPLHF.

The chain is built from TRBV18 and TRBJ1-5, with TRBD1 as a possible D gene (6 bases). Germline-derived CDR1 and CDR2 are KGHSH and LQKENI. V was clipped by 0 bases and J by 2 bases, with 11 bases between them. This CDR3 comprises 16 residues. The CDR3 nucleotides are TGTGCCAGCTCACCACCGTGGGAGGGGGGCAATCAGCCCCAGCATTTT. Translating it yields CASSPPWEGGNQPQHF.

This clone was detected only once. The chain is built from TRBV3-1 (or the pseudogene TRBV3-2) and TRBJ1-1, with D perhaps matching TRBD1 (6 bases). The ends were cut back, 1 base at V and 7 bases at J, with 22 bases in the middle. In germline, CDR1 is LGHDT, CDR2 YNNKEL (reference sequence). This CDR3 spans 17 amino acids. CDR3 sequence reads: CASSQVSVGGARSEAFF. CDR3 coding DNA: TGTGCCAGCAGCCAAGTTTCGGTAGGGGGGGCGAGGAGTGAAGCTTTCTTT.

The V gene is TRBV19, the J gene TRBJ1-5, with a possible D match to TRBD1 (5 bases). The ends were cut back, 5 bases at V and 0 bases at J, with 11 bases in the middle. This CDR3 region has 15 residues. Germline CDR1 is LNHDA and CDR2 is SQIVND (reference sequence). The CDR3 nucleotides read TGTGCCAGTAGTGGAGACAGCCTTAGCAATCAGCCCCAGCATTTT. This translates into CASSGDSLSNQPQHF.